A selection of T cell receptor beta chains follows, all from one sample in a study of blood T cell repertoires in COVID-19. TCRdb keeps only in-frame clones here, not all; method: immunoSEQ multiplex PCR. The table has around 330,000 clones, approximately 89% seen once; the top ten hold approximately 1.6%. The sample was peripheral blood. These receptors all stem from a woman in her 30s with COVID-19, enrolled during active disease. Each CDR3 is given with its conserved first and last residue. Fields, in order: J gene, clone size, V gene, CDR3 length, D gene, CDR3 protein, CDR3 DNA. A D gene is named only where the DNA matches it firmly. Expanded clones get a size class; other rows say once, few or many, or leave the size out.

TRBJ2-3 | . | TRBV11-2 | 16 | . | CASSLVSGVASDTQYF | TGTGCCAGCAGCTTAGTGTCAGGTGTTGCGTCAGATACGCAGTATTTT
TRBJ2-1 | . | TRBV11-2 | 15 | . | CASSFRESSYNEQFF | TGTGCCAGCAGCTTCCGGGAGAGCTCCTACAATGAGCAGTTCTTC
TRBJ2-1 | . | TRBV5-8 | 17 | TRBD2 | CASSPPGLAGTNNEQFF | TGTGCCAGCAGCCCACCGGGACTAGCGGGCACTAACAATGAGCAGTTCTTC
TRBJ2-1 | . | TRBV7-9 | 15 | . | CASSSRASSYNEQFF | TGTGCCAGCAGCTCCAGGGCTAGCTCCTACAATGAGCAGTTCTTC
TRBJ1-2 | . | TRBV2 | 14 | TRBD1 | CASSFTDRAYGYTF | TGTGCCAGCAGTTTTACGGACAGGGCCTATGGCTACACCTTC
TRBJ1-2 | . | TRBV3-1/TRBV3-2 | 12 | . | CASSQGAGGYTF | TGTGCCAGCAGCCAAGGGGCAGGAGGCTACACCTTC
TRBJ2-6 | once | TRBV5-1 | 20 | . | CASRTTRDTRGFSGANVLTF | TGCGCCAGCAGAACGACCCGGGACACCCGGGGTTTCTCTGGGGCCAACGTCCTGACTTTC
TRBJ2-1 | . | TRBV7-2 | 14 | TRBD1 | CASRPDRGTNEQFF | TGTGCCAGCAGACCGGACAGGGGGACAAATGAGCAGTTCTTC
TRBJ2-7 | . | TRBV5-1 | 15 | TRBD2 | CASSPTSGISYEQYF | TGCGCCAGCAGCCCGACTAGCGGGATATCCTACGAGCAGTACTTC
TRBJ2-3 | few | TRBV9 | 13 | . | CASNYGGTDTQYF | TGTGCCAGCAATTACGGGGGCACAGATACGCAGTATTTT
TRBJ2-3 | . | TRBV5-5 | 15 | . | CASSPMTTSTDTQYF | TGTGCCAGCAGCCCCATGACAACTAGCACAGATACGCAGTATTTT
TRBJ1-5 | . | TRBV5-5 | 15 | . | CASSPSVQSNQPQHF | TGTGCCAGCAGCCCATCCGTACAGAGCAATCAGCCCCAGCATTTT
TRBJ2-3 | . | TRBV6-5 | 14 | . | CASRSGVSTDTQYF | TGTGCCAGCAGATCAGGGGTTAGCACAGATACGCAGTATTTT
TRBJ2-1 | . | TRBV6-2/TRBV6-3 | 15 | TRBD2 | CASSYSGGSYNEQFF | TGTGCCAGCAGTTATAGCGGGGGATCCTACAATGAGCAGTTCTTC